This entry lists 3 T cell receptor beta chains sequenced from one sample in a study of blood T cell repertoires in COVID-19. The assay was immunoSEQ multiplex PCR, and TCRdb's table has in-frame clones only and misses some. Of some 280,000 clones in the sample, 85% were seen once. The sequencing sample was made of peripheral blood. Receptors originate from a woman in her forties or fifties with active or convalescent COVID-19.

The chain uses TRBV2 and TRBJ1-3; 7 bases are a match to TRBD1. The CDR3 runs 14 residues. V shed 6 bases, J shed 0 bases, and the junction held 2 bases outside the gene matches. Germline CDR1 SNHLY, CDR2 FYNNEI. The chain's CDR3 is CASSGTASGNTIYF. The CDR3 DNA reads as TGTGCCAGCAGCGGGACAGCCTCTGGAAACACCATATATTTT.

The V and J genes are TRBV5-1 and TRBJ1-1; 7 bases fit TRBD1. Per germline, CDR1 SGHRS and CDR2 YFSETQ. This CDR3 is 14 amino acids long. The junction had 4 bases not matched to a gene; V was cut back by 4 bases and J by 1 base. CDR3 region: CASSDSGGNTEAFF. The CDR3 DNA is TGCGCCAGCAGCGACTCAGGGGGGAACACTGAAGCTTTCTTT. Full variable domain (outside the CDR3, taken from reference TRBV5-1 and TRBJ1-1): KAGVTQTPRYLIKTRGQQVTLSCSPISGHRSVSWYQQTPGQGLQFLFEYFSETQRNKGNFPGRFSGRQFSNSRSEMNVSTLELGDSALYLCASSDSGGNTEAFFGQGTRLTVV.

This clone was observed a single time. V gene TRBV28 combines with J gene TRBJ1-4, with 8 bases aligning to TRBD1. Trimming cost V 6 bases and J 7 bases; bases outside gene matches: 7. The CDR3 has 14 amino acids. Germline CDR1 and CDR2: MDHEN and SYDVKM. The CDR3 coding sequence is TGTGCCAGCAGGGTCGCAGGGGGCGGTGAAAAACTGTTTTTT. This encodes CASRVAGGGEKLFF.